These T cell receptor beta chains were read from a single sample in a study of patients and donors after allogeneic stem cell transplantation. TCRdb re-called the RT-PCR reads through MiXCR, storing one row per CDR3 protein. The sample lists about 100,000 distinct CDR3 sequences; approximately 40% were seen once. Material: blood, either unsorted or a sorted T cell fraction (not recorded which). The receptors shown here come from a human donor who was either an allogeneic HSCT recipient or a stem cell or donor lymphocyte infusion donor (not recorded which). It is not recorded whose cells these are; they may come from a transplant donor. CDR3s leave out the opening cysteine and the closing phenylalanine or tryptophan. Fields, in order: J gene, clone size, V gene, CDR3 protein. The size of a clone is reported for some rows only, either as once, few or many, or as a class for expanded clones.

>TRBJ1-4|.|TRBV7-9
ASSYRTGGSWEKLF
>TRBJ2-1|few|TRBV7-2
ASSLGALAGRQDYEQF
>TRBJ2-7|.|TRBV6-5
ASSPTGATVEQY
>TRBJ1-5|.|TRBV12-3/TRBV12-4
ASSAGSVSNQPQH
>TRBJ2-1|.|TRBV6-2/TRBV6-3
ASSFPGLAGTSSSYNEQF
>TRBJ1-1|few|TRBV6-5
ASSYSISGTEAF
>TRBJ2-7|few|TRBV10-3
AISDLRWGAASYEQY
>TRBJ1-2|many|TRBV4-3
ASSQDIAALNYGYT
>TRBJ1-5|.|TRBV5-6
ASSFRTAGHQPQH
>TRBJ1-4|few|TRBV12-3/TRBV12-4
ASSSLREKLF
>TRBJ1-6|.|TRBV20-1
SARDRVAYNSPLH
>TRBJ2-7|.|TRBV5-1
ASSSSGGIPYEQY
>TRBJ2-1|.|TRBV2
ASSTLAENYNEQF
>TRBJ2-4|.|TRBV20-1
SARGAGENIQY
>TRBJ1-4|.|TRBV28
ASSFSLWQQNEKLF
>TRBJ1-3|.|TRBV3-1
ASSHPYSGDSGNTIY